These 32 T cell receptor beta chains were all obtained from the same sample, sequenced in a study of TIL therapy for anti-PD-1-resistant metastatic lung cancer. The immunoSEQ assay was v3. Sequenced by immunoSEQ multiplex PCR; TCRdb stores in-frame clones only, minus some. Altogether 16,000 or so clones are present, about 68% being singletons, with the ten largest covering 36%. Stated time point: pre-treatment sample, taken before nivolumab and TIL therapy. The sequenced sample was blood, obtained at baseline. Source of these receptors: a person aged 25 to 85 with non-small cell lung cancer.

The rearrangement uses TRBV9 and TRBJ2-7; possible D gene TRBD2, 5 bases. In germline, CDR1 is SGDLS, CDR2 YYNGEE. The CDR3 is made up of 14 amino acids. Trimming shortened V by 1 base and J by 2 bases, and 10 bases separated the two germline ends. The DNA for the CDR3 is TGTGCCAGCAGCGTAAGTGGGAGCGCCTACGAGCAGTACTTC. It codes for CASSVSGSAYEQYF.

This chain links TRBV10-3 with TRBJ1-3; TRBD1 is a possible D gene (6 bases). The CDR3 has 15 amino acids. The germline gives CDR1 ENHRY, CDR2 SYGVKD. The V end lost 6 bases, the J end lost 0 bases, and 12 bases lay between the germline ends. The CDR3 nucleotides are TGTGCCATCAGCTACGACAGGCTCTCTGGAAACACCATATATTTT. It encodes CAISYDRLSGNTIYF.

The gene calls are TRBV11-2 and TRBJ1-1, with 8 bases matching TRBD1. The CDR3 length is 16 residues. Germline-derived CDR1 and CDR2 are SGHAT and FQNNGV. With 5 bases clipped from V and 4 bases from J, the junction kept 12 bases outside the gene matches. The CDR3 DNA follows: TGTGCCAGCAGCCGCCCCCTCCAGGGGGCCGGCACTGAAGCTTTCTTT. Its translation: CASSRPLQGAGTEAFF.

The chain carries TRBV10-1 and TRBJ1-2, with 7 positions matching TRBD1. In germline, CDR1 is WNHNN, CDR2 SYGVQD (reference sequence). The CDR3 sequence is 13 residues long. Germline trimming cut 6 bases from V and 4 bases from J; bases unmatched to any gene: 5. This CDR3 reads CASSRQGSYGYTF. In DNA, the CDR3 is TGCGCCAGCAGCCGACAGGGAAGCTATGGCTACACCTTC.

V gene TRBV7-7 combines with J gene TRBJ2-1; TRBD1 agrees at 7 bases. The CDR3 covers 15 residues. Germline CDR1 is SSHAT and CDR2 is FNYEAQ (reference sequence). V was clipped by 4 bases and J by 4 bases; unmatched bases: 7. The CDR3, as DNA: TGTGCCAGCAGCTCCCAACCGGGACAGTACAATGAGCAGTTCTTC. It specifies CASSSQPGQYNEQFF.

In its sample, this clone was seen a few times. The chain combines TRBV12-2 with TRBJ2-6; TRBD1 was called by the table and not checked on the DNA. TRBV12-2 counts as a pseudogene. The CDR3 sequence is 15 residues long. CDR3 region: CASLYQGSGANVLTF. The CDR3, as DNA: TGTGCAAGTCTATATCAGGGCTCTGGGGCCAACGTCCTGACTTTC.

The chain is built from TRBV19 and TRBJ1-1, with a tentative D call TRBD1 (5 bases). V was shortened by 10 bases and J by 0 bases, with 18 bases between the two germline ends. CDR3 length: 15 amino acids. Germline loops: CDR1 LNHDA, CDR2 SQIVND (reference sequence). The CDR3 DNA follows: TGTGCCACCCGGAAGGGGACCAGGGTGAACACTGAAGCTTTCTTT. This translates into CATRKGTRVNTEAFF.

The chain links TRBV5-4 to TRBJ2-4; D is unresolved. This CDR3 contains 14 residues. Germline values: CDR1 SGHNT, CDR2 YYREEE (reference sequence). V shed 0 bases and J shed 8 bases, with 12 bases lying between them. This CDR3 reads CASSLVGGRDIQYF. CDR3 DNA sequence: TGTGCCAGCAGCTTGGTCGGCGGACGGGACATTCAGTACTTC.

The chain recombines TRBV6-1 with TRBJ2-7; 10 nucleotides line up with TRBD2. V gave up 3 bases and J gave up 4 bases; unmatched junction bases: 9. CDR3 length: 16 residues. Germline CDR1 and CDR2: MNHNS and SASEGT. The chain's CDR3 is CASSDKKRGGDYEQYF. The CDR3 nucleotides are TGTGCCAGCAGTGATAAAAAGCGGGGGGGCGATTACGAGCAGTACTTC.

This clone was detected a few times. The junction departs from the called germline gene at one end, perhaps through a read error. The V call is TRBV14, the J call TRBJ2-3, with 7 nucleotides matching TRBD2. The germline V gene has CDR1 SGHDN and CDR2 FVKESK. The CDR3 has 15 residues. CDR3 bases: TGTGCCAACAGCCAAGGCGGGAGTTACACAGATACGCAGTATTTT. This translates into CANSQGGSYTDTQYF.

The chain carries TRBV9 and TRBJ1-1; D is uncertain. This CDR3 contains 14 residues. Trimming took 4 bases from V and 6 from J, leaving 16 bases between them. Germline CDR1 is SGDLS and CDR2 is YYNGEE. CDR3 bases: TGTGCCAGCAGCAGAGGTAGCCAGGACGCTGAAGCTTTCTTT. This codes for CASSRGSQDAEAFF.

This clone rates as medium-sized. The rearrangement uses TRBV4-2 and TRBJ1-4, with no clear D. This CDR3 region has 14 residues. Per germline, CDR1 LGHNA and CDR2 YNFKEQ. Trimming removed 6 bases at V and 3 bases at J, with 11 bases between. The CDR3 DNA reads TGTGCCAGCAGTACCATGGACCCTAATGAAAAACTGTTTTTT. This translates into CASSTMDPNEKLFF.

The chain couples TRBV7-9 to TRBJ2-1; 7 positions agree with TRBD1. The J segment lost 7 bases and the V segment lost 2 bases, leaving 11 bases of the junction unmatched. The CDR3 is made up of 16 amino acids. Germline V gene data show CDR1 as SEHNR and CDR2 as FQNEAQ (reference sequence). The CDR3 DNA is TGTGCCAGCAGCTTATCTGCAGGGGGTGGGATGAATGAGCAGTTCTTC. This encodes CASSLSAGGGMNEQFF.

In this sample, this clone turned up a few times. This chain joins TRBV28 and TRBJ1-1; D remains ambiguous. This CDR3 is built from 14 residues. V shed 7 bases and J shed 4 bases, with 16 bases lying between them. In germline, CDR1 is MDHEN, CDR2 SYDVKM. CDR3 sequence reads: CASISFPAGTEAFF. CDR3 coding DNA: TGTGCCAGCATCTCCTTCCCGGCGGGCACTGAAGCTTTCTTT.

The chain links TRBV28 to TRBJ1-2; TRBD1 matches at 9 bases. Germline CDR1 and CDR2: MDHEN and SYDVKM. J gave up 4 bases and V 3 bases, and 6 bases lay outside the gene matches. The CDR3 contains 15 residues. CDR3 residues: CASSLVGQGIYGYTF. CDR3 DNA: TGTGCCAGCAGTTTGGTGGGACAGGGTATCTATGGCTACACCTTC.

The V call is TRBV2, the J call TRBJ2-1, with 9 nucleotides matching TRBD2. CDR1 is SNHLY and CDR2 is FYNNEI in the germline V gene. The CDR3 spans 15 residues. The trim removed 5 bases at V and 6 bases at J, leaving 8 bases unmatched. CDR3 sequence: CASSWGVAGVNEQFF. For the CDR3, the DNA is TGTGCCAGCAGTTGGGGAGTAGCGGGGGTCAATGAGCAGTTCTTC.

This clone was picked up a small number of times. The chain is built from TRBV30 and TRBJ2-2; possibly TRBD2 for D (6 bases). This CDR3 comprises 15 residues. The V end was cut by 0 bases, the J end by 3 bases, with 11 bases between. CDR1 is GTSNPN and CDR2 is SVGIG in the germline V gene (reference sequence). DNA for the CDR3: TGTGCCTGGAGTGTTAGGAGGGGATACACCGGGGAGCTGTTTTTT. This translates into CAWSVRRGYTGELFF.

The rearrangement joins TRBV6-1 to TRBJ2-1; D uncertain. The germline CDR1 and CDR2 sequences are MNHNS and SASEGT. The V gene lost 2 bases and the J gene lost 7 bases, with 9 bases spanning the gap. The CDR3 covers 13 residues. CDR3: CASSEYPRNEQFF. DNA for the CDR3: TGTGCCAGCAGTGAATATCCTAGGAATGAGCAGTTCTTC.

The sample holds a few counts of this clone. The chain links TRBV5-8 to TRBJ2-7, with TRBD1 matching 9 bases. Losses at the gene ends were 3 bases for V and 3 bases for J; bases not matched to a gene: 4. This CDR3 comprises 14 residues. Per the germline V gene, CDR1 is SGHTS and CDR2 is YDEGEE. The CDR3 loop reads CASSSGTGLYEQYF. CDR3 sequence (DNA): TGTGCCAGCAGCTCCGGGACAGGGCTCTACGAGCAGTACTTC.

Only one count was recorded for this clone. In DNA, the CDR3 is TGCGCCAGCAGCTTGGATACGGCTAACTATGGCTACACCTTC. It specifies CASSLDTANYGYTF. The V and J genes are TRBV5-1 and TRBJ1-2; D is uncertain. V lost 0 bases and J lost 0, with 6 bases in between. There are 14 residues in the CDR3. CDR1 and CDR2 (germline): SGHRS, YFSETQ.

The chain recombines TRBV30 with TRBJ1-6; D perhaps matches TRBD1 (5 bases). CDR3 length: 12 amino acids. The germline V gene has CDR1 GTSNPN and CDR2 SVGIG (reference sequence). Trimming removed 3 bases from V and 14 bases from J, with 14 bases in between. CDR3 bases: TGTGCCTGGAGACGCGACAGACTCACCCTCCACTTT. Translated, it gives CAWRRDRLTLHF.

This clone was observed a single time. The rearrangement uses TRBV2 and TRBJ2-5, with 8 bases lining up with TRBD2. V shed 3 bases, J shed 1 base, and the junction held 10 bases outside the gene matches. The germline gives CDR1 SNHLY, CDR2 FYNNEI. The CDR3 sequence is 17 residues long. CDR3 protein: CASSDPGGPRLQETQYF. The CDR3 region has the DNA TGTGCCAGCAGTGACCCGGGGGGGCCCCGACTCCAAGAGACCCAGTACTTC. The variable domain in full, with the rest retrieved from reference TRBV2 and TRBJ2-5, is EPEVTQTPSHQVTQMGQEVILRCVPISNHLYFYWYRQILGQKVEFLVSFYNNEISEKSEIFDDQFSVERPDGSNFTLKIRSTKLEDSAMYFCASSDPGGPRLQETQYFGPGTRLLVL.

The V and J genes are TRBV2 and TRBJ2-7; D remains ambiguous. V was shortened by 4 bases and J by 3 bases, with 4 bases between the two germline ends. This CDR3 region has 11 residues. Germline V gene lookup returns CDR1 SNHLY and CDR2 FYNNEI. Written as DNA, the CDR3 is TGTGCCAGCAGTGGAAACTACGAGCAGTACTTC. Translation: CASSGNYEQYF. The variable domain in full, with the rest retrieved from reference TRBV2 and TRBJ2-7, is EPEVTQTPSHQVTQMGQEVILRCVPISNHLYFYWYRQILGQKVEFLVSFYNNEISEKSEIFDDQFSVERPDGSNFTLKIRSTKLEDSAMYFCASSGNYEQYFGPGTRLTVT.

The chain joins TRBV29-1 to TRBJ2-5; D is possibly TRBD1 (5 bases). Trimming pared 4 bases from V and 1 base from J, leaving 13 bases between. The germline V gene encodes CDR1 SQVTM and CDR2 ANQGSEA. CDR3 length equals 14 residues. The CDR3, as DNA: TGCAGCGTTGTAAAGGGGAATCTCCAAGAGACCCAGTACTTC. Residues: CSVVKGNLQETQYF.

This clone occurred once. At one of its ends the junction is not consistent with the germline gene, which may arise from a read error. This chain connects TRBV5-1 to TRBJ1-1; D is unresolved. Germline-derived CDR1 and CDR2 are SGHRS and YFSETQ. CDR3 length equals 14 residues. The CDR3 sequence is CASSLLRGNSEAFF. In DNA form, the CDR3 reads TGCGCCAGCAGCTTGTTGAGAGGGAACAGTGAAGCTTTCTTT.

V usage is TRBV7-2 and J usage is TRBJ2-7, with a possible D match to TRBD1 (6 bases). V was clipped by 3 bases and J by 2 bases, with 11 bases between them. This CDR3 is 14 amino acids long. CDR1 is SGHTA and CDR2 is FQGNSA in the germline V gene. The CDR3 is CASSFMDSPYEQYF. CDR3 in DNA: TGTGCCAGCAGCTTTATGGACAGCCCCTACGAGCAGTACTTC.

This clone was counted only a few times. This specimen includes other DNA sequences encoding the same CDR3. The chain links TRBV5-1 to TRBJ1-1; 9 bases are shared with TRBD1. Germline V gives CDR1 SGHRS, CDR2 YFSETQ. Unmatched junction bases numbered 1, after V lost 0 bases and J lost 1 base. The CDR3 runs 15 residues. CDR3 DNA sequence: TGCGCCAGCAGCTTGGGGGGACAGGGGAACACTGAAGCTTTCTTT. Its protein product is CASSLGGQGNTEAFF.

Only a few counts were recorded for this clone. J is TRBJ1-1 and V is TRBV7-3; D remains ambiguous. CDR1 SGHTA and CDR2 FQGTGA come from the germline V gene. The ends were cut back, 1 base at V and 3 bases at J, with 9 bases in the middle. This CDR3 comprises 14 residues. The CDR3 coding sequence is TGTGCCAGCAGCTTAAAGGGAGTCGACACTGAAGCTTTCTTT. This translates into CASSLKGVDTEAFF.

The chain combines TRBV11-3 with TRBJ1-1; D gene uncertain. CDR3 length: 15 residues. Germline assignment: CDR1 SGHNT and CDR2 YENEEA. The V end was cut by 7 bases, the J end by 1 base, with 16 bases between. CDR3 DNA sequence: TGTGCCAGCACCCGAGGAGGGAACAGGAACACTGAAGCTTTCTTT. Translating gives CASTRGGNRNTEAFF.

The genes are TRBV19 and TRBJ1-5; a weak D match, TRBD1 (5 bases). The CDR3 sequence is 14 residues long. V lost 9 bases and J 6 bases, leaving 18 bases between the germline ends. CDR1 is LNHDA, CDR2 SQIVND, per germline (reference sequence). CDR3 in amino acids: CASYAGDGTQPQHF. As DNA, the CDR3 is TGTGCCAGCTATGCGGGGGATGGTACTCAGCCCCAGCATTTT.

The chain has TRBV9 and TRBJ2-3; 11 bases fit TRBD2. From germline, CDR1 is SGDLS and CDR2 YYNGEE. This CDR3 comprises 17 residues. The V segment lost 0 bases and the J segment 4 bases; nucleotides outside the gene matches: 7. CDR3 sequence reads: CASSVAASGGLSDTQYF. The CDR3 nucleotides are TGTGCCAGCAGCGTAGCGGCTAGCGGGGGGCTATCAGATACGCAGTATTTT.

V gene TRBV28 combines with J gene TRBJ2-1; D unclear. Germline loops: CDR1 MDHEN, CDR2 SYDVKM. V dropped 5 bases and J dropped 8 bases, with 7 bases sitting between them. The CDR3 consists of 11 residues. CDR3 DNA: TGTGCCAGCAGTCCGGGTGATGAGCAGTTCTTC. Translation gives CASSPGDEQFF.